This T cell receptor beta chain stems from a study of blood T cell repertoires in acute mononucleosis (TCRdb year 2020). Study-level background: To capture the primary response, acute-phase samples were obtained within 2 weeks of when symptoms began. In the acute phase, YVL-BR-specific cells accounted for a mean of approximately 2% of blood CD8 T cells, and GLC-BM-specific cells for a mean of about 1.1%. A mean blood EBV load of roughly 4 log10 genome copies per million B cells was observed during acute infection, and a mean blood EBV load of around 2.6 was observed at convalescence.

Read against the paper, the sample's time point label means: acute infectious mononucleosis, at clinical presentation within 2 weeks of symptom onset (visit 1). CD8 T cell responses to two immunodominant EBV epitopes, BRLF1 109 (YVL-BR) and BMLF1 280 (GLC-BM), were tracked in the study over primary infection. Primary EBV infection was indicated by a positive serum heterophile antibody test and EBV viral capsid antigen-specific IgM. As a first step, magnetic positive selection (MACS) was used to enrich total CD8 T cells from the PBMCs. A FACSAria III was used to sort live CD3+ CD8+ tetramer+ cells to a purity above 90%. A PE-conjugated tetramer loaded with the BRLF1 109-117 peptide was used to sort the cells. At both acute infection and convalescence, EBV epitope-specific CD8 T cells were tetramer-sorted, and the TCR repertoires of those cells were deep-sequenced directly ex vivo. The donors were three individuals between 18 and 29 years old who had clinical acute infectious mononucleosis along with laboratory evidence of primary EBV infection. Heparinized peripheral blood was drawn at clinical presentation with mononucleosis symptoms and again about 6 months later. PBMCs were isolated by Ficoll-Paque density gradient centrifugation.

Study-wide findings and limitations: Because only a fraction of each donor's blood was analyzed, sampling error might partly explain the low overlap between acute and convalescent clonotypes. Although only 8% to 9.5% of unique acute clonotypes carried over into convalescence, these persisting clonotypes made up most of the response, and the remainder were seemingly replaced by new, diverse de novo clonotypes. For BRLF1 (YVL-BR), a dominant role in TCR repertoire selection was played by TCRalpha CDR3 motifs, whereas only a minimal role was played by TCRbeta. With only a few donors in the cohort, group averages were based on very few individuals.

Taking its sample share into account, this clone is medium-sized (0.01 to 0.1%). One base away there is no much larger clone; base qualities are not given. CDR1 and CDR2 (MGHRA, YSYEKL) derive from the germline V gene. V and J are truncated by 0 bases and 8 bases respectively, leaving an intervening sequence of 10 bases. Inclusive of the bounding cysteine and phenylalanine, the CDR3 is 14 residues long. Only the CDR3 DNA stays, 42 bases, in frame from base 1. Total RNA from at least 9,000 sorted tetramer+ CD8 T cells was reverse transcribed into cDNA for TCR profiling. CDR3 regions were PCR-amplified with primers annealing to V and J regions, and unique molecular identifiers were added to track templates. The immunoSEQ platform, including its sequencing and error-correction standards, was used to profile TCRalpha and TCRbeta chains. On the authors' methods: Clonal copy numbers were corrected for sequencing and PCR errors, and IMGT conventions were followed to define CDR3s. Analysis was restricted to productive rearrangements and was performed with immunoSEQ Analyzer versions 2.0 and 3.0, and gene-pairing frequencies were further processed in Microsoft Excel. V-J pairings were visualized as Circos plots, and CDR3 motifs were found with MEME plus a custom motifSearch program. The probability of generation of TCR sequences was calculated using the OLGA algorithm. A clonotype seen at both visits was called persistent, a clonotype seen only at the acute visit was called nonpersistent, and a clonotype seen only at convalescence was called de novo. Any amino acid clonotype used by more than one donor was defined as a public TCR. Not all clones reach the TCRdb copy of this immuneACCESS table, which keeps in-frame sequences only. Checked studies attribute under half of the gap to unresolved V genes and leave the rest unexplained. The V and J calls and the clone size are those of that table, but D and trimming were determined from the DNA. The sample records thousands of clones, about 32% of which are singletons. Approximately 64% of the sample goes to the ten largest clones.

This receptor chain uses TRBV4-1 and TRBJ2-2; TRBD1 could be the D gene, as 5 bases match. This sequence was found in a man younger than 30 with infectious mononucleosis caused by EBV. The sequencing used EBV YVL epitope tetramer+ CD8+ T cells sorted from PBMCs, collected during acute infectious mononucleosis. This specimen's cell subset or site label, interpreted: CD8 T cells binding a tetramer with EBV BRLF1 109-117 peptide (YVL-BR). The DNA sequence is given as TGCGCCAGCAGCCAAGATCAGGGAACAGGGGAGCTGTTTTTT. This is translated as CASSQDQGTGELFF.